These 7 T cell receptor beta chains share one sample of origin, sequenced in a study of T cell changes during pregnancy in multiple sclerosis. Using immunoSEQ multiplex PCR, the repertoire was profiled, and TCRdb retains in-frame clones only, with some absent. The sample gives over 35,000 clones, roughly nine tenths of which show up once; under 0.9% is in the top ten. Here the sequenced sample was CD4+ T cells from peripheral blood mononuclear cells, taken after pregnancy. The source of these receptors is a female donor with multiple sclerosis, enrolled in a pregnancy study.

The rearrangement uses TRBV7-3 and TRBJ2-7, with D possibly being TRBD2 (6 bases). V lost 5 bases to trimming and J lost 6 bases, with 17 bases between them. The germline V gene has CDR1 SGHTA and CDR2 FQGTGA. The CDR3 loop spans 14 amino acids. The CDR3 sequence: CASSQTSGTREQYF. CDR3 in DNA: TGTGCCAGCAGCCAAACCTCCGGGACTCGCGAGCAGTACTTC.

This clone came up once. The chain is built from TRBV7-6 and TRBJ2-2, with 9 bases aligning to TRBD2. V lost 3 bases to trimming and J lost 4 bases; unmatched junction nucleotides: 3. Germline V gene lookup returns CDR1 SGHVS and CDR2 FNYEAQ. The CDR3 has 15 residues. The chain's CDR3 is CASSFQRGATGELFF. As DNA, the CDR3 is TGTGCCAGCAGCTTTCAGCGGGGGGCCACCGGGGAGCTGTTTTTT.

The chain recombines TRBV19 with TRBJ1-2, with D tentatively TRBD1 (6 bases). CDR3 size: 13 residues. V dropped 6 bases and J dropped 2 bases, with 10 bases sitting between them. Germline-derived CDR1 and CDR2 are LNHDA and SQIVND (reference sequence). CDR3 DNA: TGTGCCAGTAGCGTCCAGGGGAACTATGGCTACACCTTC. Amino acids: CASSVQGNYGYTF.

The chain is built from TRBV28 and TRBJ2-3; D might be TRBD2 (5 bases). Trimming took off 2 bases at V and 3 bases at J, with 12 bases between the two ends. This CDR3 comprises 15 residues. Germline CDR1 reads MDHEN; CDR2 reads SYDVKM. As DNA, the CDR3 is TGTGCCAGCAGTTTAAGGGTAGGGAGTACAGATACGCAGTATTTT. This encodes CASSLRVGSTDTQYF.

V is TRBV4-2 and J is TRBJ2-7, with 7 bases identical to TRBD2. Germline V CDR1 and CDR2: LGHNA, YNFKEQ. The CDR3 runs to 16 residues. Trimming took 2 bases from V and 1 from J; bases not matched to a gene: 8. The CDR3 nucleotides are TGTGCCAGCAGCCAAACCGGGACTACCTTATCCTACGAGCAGTACTTC. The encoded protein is CASSQTGTTLSYEQYF.

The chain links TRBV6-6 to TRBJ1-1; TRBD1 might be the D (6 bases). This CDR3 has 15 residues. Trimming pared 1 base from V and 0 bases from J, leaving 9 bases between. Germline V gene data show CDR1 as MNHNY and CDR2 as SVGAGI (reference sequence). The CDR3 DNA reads TGTGCCAGCAGTTACTATGGGGGCATGAACACTGAAGCTTTCTTT. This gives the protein CASSYYGGMNTEAFF.

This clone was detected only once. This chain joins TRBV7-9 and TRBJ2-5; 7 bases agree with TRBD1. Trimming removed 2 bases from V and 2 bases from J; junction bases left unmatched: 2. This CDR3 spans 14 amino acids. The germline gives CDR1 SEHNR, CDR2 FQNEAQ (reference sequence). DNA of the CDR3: TGTGCCAGCAGCTTAAAGACAGGGCAAGAGACCCAGTACTTC. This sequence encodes CASSLKTGQETQYF.